The 30 T cell receptor beta chains reported below all come from one sample, sequenced in a study of CD8+CD57+ T cells in acquired aplastic anemia (dated by TCRdb to the late 2010s). The patients picked for sequencing were ones in whom flow cytometry had shown an expansion of CD8+CD57+ cells. Sequencing was performed on an Illumina HiSeq 2000. Genomic DNA served as template for TCR beta VDJ combination and CDR3 sequence profiling. Starting from the raw public reads, TCRdb applied fastp trimming at Q25, assembled clones with MiXCR and retained in-frame beta chains. CDR3 protein duplicates are merged, each entry listing the most common genes and DNA. Counted in this sample were 450,000 to 600,000 distinct CDR3 sequences; around 32% of them appeared once. The ten top clones hold roughly 0.8% of the sample. The sample was sorted CD4+, CD8+, or CD8+CD57+ T cells (not recorded which) from PBMCs. The receptors here all came from a human donor with aplastic anemia.

Many counts were recorded for this clonotype. The rearrangement links TRBV29-1 to TRBJ2-1; 7 bases are a match to TRBD2. CDR3 length equals 14 residues. J lost 9 bases, V lost 3 bases, and 11 bases had no gene match. CDR1 and CDR2 (germline): SQVTM, ANQGSEA. The CDR3 loop reads CSVEALAVRGEQFF. The DNA of the CDR3 is TGCAGCGTTGAGGCGCTAGCGGTGAGAGGTGAGCAGTTCTTC.

The chain recombines TRBV4-1 with TRBJ1-6; no clear D. The CDR3 covers 17 residues. The germline V gene encodes CDR1 MGHRA and CDR2 YSYEKL. Trimming removed 2 bases from V and 3 bases from J, with 14 bases in between. The CDR3, as DNA: TGCGCCAGCAGCCAAATGGCCGTCAGCTTCTATAATTCACCCCTCCACTTT. Its protein product is CASSQMAVSFYNSPLHF.

Note on this clonotype: Since a much larger clone is just one base distant, this may be a read error. V is TRBV6-1 and J is TRBJ1-2; maybe TRBD1 (5 bases). In germline, CDR1 is MNHNS, CDR2 SASEGT. The CDR3 is 13 amino acids. In DNA, the CDR3 is TGTGCCAGCAGTGAGACAGCGTGGGGTGGCTACGCCTTC. Residues: CASSETAWGGYAF.

This clonotype was picked up many times. The V and J genes are TRBV20-1 and TRBJ1-2; the match to TRBD1 covers 9 bases. The CDR3 has 13 residues. Germline assignment: CDR1 DFQATT and CDR2 SNEGSKA (reference sequence). J was trimmed by 6 bases and V by 5 bases; bases with no gene match: 7. The CDR3 protein is CSAGGTGRNGYTF. The CDR3 DNA reads TGCAGTGCTGGAGGGACAGGGAGGAATGGCTACACCTTC.

With respect to this clonotype: This clone may be a read error of a much larger clone one base away. The J gene is TRBJ1-1, the V gene TRBV2; D is unresolved. The ends were cut back, 4 bases at V and 9 bases at J, with 6 bases in the middle. CDR1 is SNHLY, CDR2 FYNNEI, per germline. The CDR3 totals 10 residues. The chain's CDR3 is CASSGFQAFF. CDR3 nucleotide sequence: TGTGCCAGCAGTGGCTTTCAAGCTTTCTTT.

The chain combines TRBV27 with TRBJ2-7, with 7 bases that match TRBD2. Germline CDR1 and CDR2: MNHEY and SMNVEV (reference sequence). The CDR3 has 14 amino acids. With V trimmed by 6 bases and J by 5 bases, 10 bases remained unmatched. This chain's CDR3 is CASRSGAGVNEQYF. CDR3 nucleotides: TGTGCCAGCAGGAGTGGGGCGGGAGTAAACGAGCAGTACTTC.

This clonotype was recorded a few times. The chain employs TRBV7-2 and TRBJ2-1; D is uncertain. Trimming stripped 1 base from V and 0 bases from J, with 13 bases between. The CDR3 has 17 residues. Germline loops: CDR1 SGHTA, CDR2 FQGNSA. CDR3 DNA sequence: TGTGCCAGCAGCTTAGTGTATTCACTGAGCTCCTACAATGAGCAGTTCTTC. This translates into CASSLVYSLSSYNEQFF.

The sample holds many counts of this clonotype. This sequence joins TRBV20-1 and TRBJ1-6; D unresolved. The CDR3 is 16 amino acids. Germline lookup yields CDR1 DFQATT and CDR2 SNEGSKA (reference sequence). V lost 2 bases and J 0 bases, leaving 11 bases between the germline ends. For the CDR3, the DNA is TGCAGTGCTAGAACAGATCGAAGCTCCTATAATTCACCCCTCCACTTT. Translated, it gives CSARTDRSSYNSPLHF.

The genes are TRBV19 and TRBJ1-6; 7 nucleotides agree with TRBD1. V lost 9 bases, J lost 7 bases, and 6 bases stayed unmatched. Germline loops: CDR1 LNHDA, CDR2 SQIVND (reference sequence). This CDR3 is built from 13 residues. CDR3 protein: CASNRGVNSPLHF. The CDR3 DNA sequence: TGTGCCAGCAACAGGGGTGTCAATTCACCCCTCCACTTT.

Comment on this clonotype: This sequence may be a read error, since a much larger clone differs from it by one base. This chain connects TRBV2 to TRBJ2-5; D not certain. Germline V CDR1 and CDR2: SNHLY, FYNNEI. The CDR3 is 14 amino acids. CDR3 DNA: TGTGCCGGCAGAAGTCGGTTCCCCCGGGAGACCCAGTACTTC. Its protein is CAGRSRFPRETQYF.

The rearrangement uses TRBV20-1 and TRBJ2-1; perhaps TRBD1 as D (6 bases). V lost 3 bases and J 4 bases, leaving 7 bases between the germline ends. This CDR3 has 12 amino acids. Per germline, CDR1 DFQATT and CDR2 SNEGSKA (reference sequence). The CDR3 DNA reads TGCAGTGCTAGTACAGGGTACAATGAGCAGTTCTTC. It is translated as CSASTGYNEQFF.

The table lists this clonotype with many counts. This sequence may be a read error, since a much larger clone differs from it by one base. The CDR3 ends on some other residue instead of the conserved phenylalanine or tryptophan, so this is likely a read error. The J gene is TRBJ2-7, the V gene TRBV25-1; D possibly corresponds to TRBD1 (5 bases). The V gene lost 4 bases and the J gene lost 2 bases, with 9 bases spanning the gap. The germline CDR1 and CDR2 sequences are MGHDK and SYGVNS. This CDR3 spans 13 amino acids. Here the CDR3 DNA reads TGTGCCAGCAGTGGCTACAGGACCTACGAGCAGTACCTC. Translation gives CASSGYRTYEQYL.

This clonotype has only a few counts. A single base separates this from a much larger clone, so it may be a read error. The gene calls are TRBV7-2 and TRBJ1-5; possible D gene TRBD1, 6 bases. The germline V gene encodes CDR1 SGHTA and CDR2 FQGNSA. V dropped 8 bases and J dropped 4 bases, with 12 bases sitting between them. The CDR3 length is 13 residues. CDR3 residues: CASGSQGNQPQHF. Here the CDR3 DNA reads TGTGCCAGCGGCAGTCAGGGGAATCAGCCCCAGCATTTT.

A remark on this clonotype: A read error is likely, as this CDR3 ends without the conserved phenylalanine or tryptophan. The chain links TRBV7-2 to TRBJ1-2, with 7 bases identical to TRBD1. The CDR3 spans 13 residues. CDR1 and CDR2 from the germline V gene are SGHTA and FQGNSA. The J segment lost 6 bases and the V segment lost 3 bases, leaving 4 bases of the junction unmatched. The CDR3 region is CASSFGTGDGYTL. CDR3 bases: TGTGCCAGCAGCTTCGGAACAGGGGATGGCTACACCCTC.

The chain couples TRBV13 to TRBJ2-1; weak D call: TRBD2 (7 bases). This CDR3 is 16 amino acids long. CDR1 and CDR2 from the germline V gene are PRHDT and FYEKMQ (reference sequence). V lost 1 base to trimming and J lost 6 bases, with 16 bases between them. The CDR3 region has the DNA TGTGCCAGCAGCTTAGTCGGTACAGGGAGGGCCAATGAGCAGTTCTTC. It translates to CASSLVGTGRANEQFF.

On this clonotype itself: A much more abundant neighbour one base away suggests this may be a read error. The chain recombines TRBV7-3 with TRBJ1-3; D is unclear. Trimming took 5 bases from V and 4 from J, leaving 9 bases between them. The length of the CDR3 is 13 residues. In germline, CDR1 is SGHTA, CDR2 FQGTGA. CDR3 in amino acids: CASSPLGGNTIYF. In DNA form, the CDR3 reads TGTGCCAGCAGCCCCCTAGGCGGAAACACCATATATTTT.

This clonotype has a single count. This sequence joins TRBV5-6 and TRBJ1-3; D might be TRBD1 (6 bases). V lost 2 bases, J lost 1 base, and 10 bases lay in between. Per the germline V gene, CDR1 is SGHDT and CDR2 is YYEEEE. This CDR3 is 15 amino acids long. CDR3 DNA: TGTGCCAGCAGCTTCCGCCAGGGGTCTGGAAACACCATATATTTT. Translated: CASSFRQGSGNTIYF.

The chain recombines TRBV28 with TRBJ1-5, with 10 bases aligning to TRBD1. Trimming cost V 4 bases and J 5 bases; bases outside gene matches: 8. The germline gives CDR1 MDHEN, CDR2 SYDVKM. This CDR3 contains 16 residues. CDR3 sequence: CASSSPGQGFYQPQHF. As DNA, the CDR3 is TGTGCCAGCAGTTCCCCGGGACAGGGGTTCTATCAGCCCCAGCATTTT.

The CDR3 here is CASSIHGTGLDTEAFF. The CDR3 DNA sequence: TGTGCCAGTAGTATCCATGGGACAGGGCTGGACACTGAAGCTTTCTTT. The chain carries TRBV19 and TRBJ1-1, with 9 bases lining up with TRBD1. This CDR3 region has 16 residues. Unmatched junction bases numbered 8, after V lost 3 bases and J lost 3 bases. Germline lookup yields CDR1 LNHDA and CDR2 SQIVND (reference sequence).

This clonotype was counted ten times or more. The CDR3 is CASSLAGGQPQHF. The DNA for the CDR3 is TGCGCCAGCAGCTTGGCCGGGGGACAGCCCCAGCATTTT. V usage is TRBV5-1 and J usage is TRBJ1-5; TRBD1 is a possible D gene (5 bases). The CDR3 has 13 amino acids. The germline CDR1 and CDR2 sequences are SGHRS and YFSETQ. Between the trimmed V and J ends, which lost 0 bases and 7 bases, there was a span of 8 bases.

The rearrangement joins TRBV25-1 to TRBJ2-5; the D gene is possibly TRBD1 (6 bases). CDR1 and CDR2 from the germline V gene are MGHDK and SYGVNS. The CDR3 has 14 amino acids. V shed 6 bases and J shed 2 bases, with 13 bases lying between them. This CDR3 reads CASRGSGEQETQYF. The CDR3 DNA is TGTGCCAGCAGGGGATCAGGGGAACAAGAGACCCAGTACTTC.

This clonotype was seen many times. The chain is built from TRBV16 and TRBJ1-1, with D perhaps TRBD1 (5 bases). This CDR3 spans 15 amino acids. Trimming cost V 4 bases and J 3 bases, with 15 bases left between them. Germline CDR1 is KGHSY and CDR2 is FQNENV. The CDR3 is CASSPITGGDTEAFF. Here the CDR3 DNA reads TGTGCCAGCAGCCCCATAACGGGAGGGGACACTGAAGCTTTCTTT.

This clonotype was observed at least ten times. V and J are TRBV10-3 and TRBJ1-1; D is ambiguous. The CDR3 has 12 residues. Between the trimmed V and J ends, which lost 10 bases and 3 bases, there was a span of 12 bases. The V gene's germline CDR1 is ENHRY and CDR2 SYGVKD. As DNA, the CDR3 is TGTGCCACGAATAGGGCGGACACTGAAGCTTTCTTT. It codes for CATNRADTEAFF.

This chain joins TRBV27 and TRBJ2-1; D is perhaps TRBD2 (6 bases). Deletions cut 7 bases from V and 0 bases from J, with 16 bases between. The CDR3 extends over 16 amino acids. Germline loops: CDR1 MNHEY, CDR2 SMNVEV (reference sequence). CDR3 residues: CASTPTSVSSYNEQFF. CDR3 sequence (DNA): TGTGCCAGCACCCCGACTAGTGTGAGCTCCTACAATGAGCAGTTCTTC.

This clonotype was observed a handful of times. This chain links TRBV13 with TRBJ2-7; 7 bases agree with TRBD2. Germline trimming cut 0 bases from V and 6 bases from J; bases unmatched to any gene: 8. The CDR3 contains 15 residues. Germline V gene sequence: CDR1 PRHDT, CDR2 FYEKMQ (reference sequence). CDR3 DNA sequence: TGTGCCAGCAGCTTAGGTCAAGCGGGGATTGGCGAGCAGTACTTC. It yields the protein CASSLGQAGIGEQYF.

This clonotype was seen a handful of times. The chain links TRBV20-1 to TRBJ1-4, with 7 bases fitting TRBD1. Trimming removed 5 bases from V and 4 bases from J; junction bases left unmatched: 10. The germline V gene has CDR1 DFQATT and CDR2 SNEGSKA (reference sequence). CDR3 length: 15 residues. CDR3 protein: CSAARTGTVNEKLFF. The CDR3 nucleotides read TGCAGTGCTGCCCGTACCGGGACAGTTAATGAAAAACTGTTTTTT.

The J gene is TRBJ2-5, the V gene TRBV14; D remains unclear. Per germline, CDR1 SGHDN and CDR2 FVKESK. The CDR3 covers 14 residues. Trimming stripped 4 bases from V and 3 bases from J, with 12 bases between. Here the CDR3 reads CASSRRVFEETQYF. The CDR3 region has the DNA TGTGCCAGCAGCCGACGGGTTTTTGAAGAGACCCAGTACTTC.

The chain couples TRBV19 to TRBJ2-1, with 7 bases that match TRBD2. The germline V gene encodes CDR1 LNHDA and CDR2 SQIVND (reference sequence). V trimming: 1 base; J trimming: 4 bases; junction bases outside the gene matches: 4. This CDR3 has 15 amino acids. The DNA of the CDR3 is TGTGCCAGTAGTATAGGGGGGGGGGAATACAATGAGCAGTTCTTC. The encoded protein is CASSIGGGEYNEQFF.

This clonotype was detected only a few times. This CDR3 reads CASMSAQNSPLHF. In DNA form, the CDR3 reads TGTGCCAGCATGAGCGCGCAAAATTCACCCCTCCACTTT. The V call is TRBV10-3, the J call TRBJ1-6, with unresolved D. V was shortened by 10 bases and J by 7 bases, with 14 bases between the two germline ends. Germline values: CDR1 ENHRY, CDR2 SYGVKD. The CDR3 is made up of 13 amino acids.

Notes on this clonotype: This clone may be a read error of a much larger clone one base away. The chain recombines TRBV10-3 with TRBJ1-1, with 7 bases that match TRBD1. The CDR3 is made up of 15 amino acids. Germline CDR1 ENHRY, CDR2 SYGVKD. This CDR3 is CAISVAPGQNTGAFF. DNA for the CDR3: TGTGCCATCAGTGTAGCCCCGGGACAGAACACTGGAGCTTTCTTT.